This T cell receptor beta chain was sequenced in a study of T cell responses to AZD1222 COVID-19 vaccine. Trimming left V 5 bases short and J 4 bases short, with 14 bases between. From germline, CDR1 is LNHDA and CDR2 SQIVND (reference sequence). The CDR3 contains 14 residues. This clone is a singleton in its sample. The data were produced by immunoSEQ multiplex PCR, yet TCRdb's version contains in-frame clones alone and is incomplete. This table has about 35,000 clones, 80% to 90% appearing once. This TCR was recovered from an adult in good health. The sample in question was peripheral blood, obtained on day 0 of AZD1222 vaccination. The V gene is TRBV19, the J gene TRBJ1-2, with unresolved D. The CDR3 sequence is CASSPEIPFYGYTF. In DNA, the CDR3 is TGTGCCAGTAGTCCAGAGATCCCTTTCTATGGCTACACCTTC.